The 18 T cell receptor beta chains below come from one sample, sequenced in a study of type 1 regulatory T cells. Notes on the study in general: Type 1 regulatory T cells had a more restricted TCR repertoire than non-type 1 regulatory T cells.

TCRdb re-analysed the reads in MiXCR, keeping a single row per CDR3 protein. The sample records more than 4,000 distinct CDR3 sequences, approximately 24% being singletons. Their specific antigens are unknown. The sample was cultured type 1 regulatory T (Tr1) cells, either the whole culture or a sorted fraction (not recorded which). These receptors all stem from a human donor in good health.

This chain links TRBV6-5 with TRBJ1-4; the match to TRBD1 covers 8 bases. The CDR3 runs to 14 residues. Trimming cost V 4 bases and J 10 bases; bases outside gene matches: 8. From germline, CDR1 is MNHEY and CDR2 SVGAGI. The CDR3, as DNA: TGTGCCAGCAGTTTGACAGGGGCGACCGGAAAACTGTTTTTT. Its protein product is CASSLTGATGKLFF.

This clonotype was picked up a small number of times. The junction departs from germline at one end; a sequencing error may be responsible. This rearrangement joins TRBV6-5 to TRBJ2-5, with TRBD2 matching over 7 bases. CDR3 size: 18 residues. From germline, CDR1 is MNHEY and CDR2 SVGAGI. Here the CDR3 reads CASSYSGGGGIPQGTQYF. Here the CDR3 DNA reads TGTGCCAGCAGTTACTCGGGGGGGGGAGGGATTCCGCAAGGGACCCAGTACTTC.

The chain employs TRBV18 and TRBJ2-7, with 7 bases identical to TRBD2. The CDR3 is made up of 14 amino acids. The germline gives CDR1 KGHSH, CDR2 LQKENI. V trimming: 10 bases; J trimming: 4 bases; junction bases outside the gene matches: 13. The CDR3 DNA sequence: TGTGCCAACGCTGCCTGGGGGGGGACTTACGAGCAGTACTTC. It is translated as CANAAWGGTYEQYF.

This rearrangement joins TRBV5-1 to TRBJ2-3, with 10 positions matching TRBD1. CDR1 and CDR2 from the germline V gene are SGHRS and YFSETQ. Trimming took 3 bases from V and 5 from J; bases not matched to a gene: 6. The CDR3 has 15 residues. DNA of the CDR3: TGCGCCAGCAGCTCGGGACAGGGGTTTATAGATACGCAGTATTTT. It encodes CASSSGQGFIDTQYF.

The chain recombines TRBV18 with TRBJ1-6; 9 nucleotides align to TRBD1. Unmatched junction bases numbered 10, after V lost 6 bases and J lost 7 bases. The CDR3 loop spans 16 amino acids. Germline V gene lookup returns CDR1 KGHSH and CDR2 LQKENI. CDR3 residues: CASSSEQGAGNSPLHF. Written as DNA, the CDR3 is TGTGCCAGCTCTTCGGAACAGGGGGCGGGAAATTCACCCCTCCACTTT.

Concerning this clonotype itself: A far larger clone is off by one base, so a read error is likely. The chain carries TRBV12-3 or TRBV12-4 and TRBJ1-1; tentatively, D is TRBD1 (5 bases). The length of the CDR3 is 15 residues. The CDR3 nucleotides are TGTGCCAGCAGGAAGTCCGGGGTTTTGGACACTGAAACTTTCTTT. Amino acid sequence: CASRKSGVLDTETFF.

This clonotype was seen a handful of times. The chain combines TRBV6-6 with TRBJ2-5; 10 bases map to TRBD2. Germline assignment: CDR1 MNHNY and CDR2 SVGAGI (reference sequence). The CDR3 is 16 residues long. J was trimmed by 0 bases and V by 6 bases; bases with no gene match: 7. The CDR3 loop reads CASSSLAGTYQETQYF. As DNA, the CDR3 is TGTGCCAGCAGCTCACTAGCGGGGACGTACCAAGAGACCCAGTACTTC.

The rearrangement joins TRBV27 to TRBJ2-7, with D maybe TRBD1 (5 bases). V lost 6 bases, J lost 4 bases, and 22 bases lay in between. CDR1 and CDR2 (germline): MNHEY, SMNVEV (reference sequence). CDR3 size: 16 residues. Here the CDR3 reads CASRYTPTGEEYEQYF. CDR3 nucleotides: TGTGCCAGCAGATATACACCAACAGGCGAGGAATACGAGCAGTACTTC.

In this sample, this clonotype turned up many times. V is TRBV12-3 or TRBV12-4 and J is TRBJ1-2, with TRBD1 identical over 8 bases. V shed 6 bases and J 4 bases; nucleotides not matched to a gene: 1. The CDR3 loop spans 12 amino acids. The DNA for the CDR3 is TGTGCCAGCAGAACAGGGGGCTATGGCTACACCTTC. This translates into CASRTGGYGYTF.

This clonotype was recorded a few times. The chain carries TRBV20-1 and TRBJ1-4; D perhaps matches TRBD1 (5 bases). The CDR3 covers 13 residues. Germline V CDR1 and CDR2: DFQATT, SNEGSKA (reference sequence). V was trimmed by 5 bases and J by 4 bases, leaving 11 bases between them. Here the CDR3 DNA reads TGCAGTGCTCTCAACAGGATTAATGAAAAACTGTTTTTT. Amino acid sequence: CSALNRINEKLFF.

This chain uses TRBV4-3 with TRBJ1-5, with a weak D call TRBD1 (6 bases). This CDR3 is 17 amino acids long. The germline CDR1 and CDR2 sequences are LGHNA and YSLEER. With 0 bases removed from V and 2 bases from J, the gap between germline ends came to 14 bases. The CDR3 DNA sequence: TGCGCCAGCAGCCAAGATATTAACAGGGCTCGCAATCAGCCCCAGCATTTT. This gives the protein CASSQDINRARNQPQHF.

This clonotype was recorded many times. The chain combines TRBV9 with TRBJ2-7; TRBD1 might be the D (5 bases). CDR3 length: 14 amino acids. V was pared by 0 bases and J by 3 bases, with 10 bases between. The germline V gene encodes CDR1 SGDLS and CDR2 YYNGEE. CDR3 DNA: TGTGCCAGCAGCGTAGAGGTCCAGGGCTACGAGCAGTACTTC. Protein sequence: CASSVEVQGYEQYF. The full variable domain, in which reference TRBV9 and TRBJ2-7 provide the parts outside the CDR3, is DSGVTQTPKHLITATGQRVTLRCSPRSGDLSVYWYQQSLDQGLQFLIQYYNGEERAKGNILERFSAQQFPDLHSELNLSSLELGDSALYFCASSVEVQGYEQYFGPGTRLTVT.

The sample holds a few counts of this clonotype. J is TRBJ1-2 and V is TRBV6-5; 10 bases align to TRBD1. The germline gives CDR1 MNHEY, CDR2 SVGAGI. With 2 bases clipped from V and 7 bases from J, the junction kept 4 bases outside the gene matches. The CDR3 covers 14 residues. The DNA of the CDR3 is TGTGCCAGCAGTTACGTCCGGGACAGGGGTGGCTACACCTTC. Its translation: CASSYVRDRGGYTF.

This clonotype was detected a few times. CDR3 sequence (DNA): TGTGCCAGCAGTTCCCCTCTGGGGATAGGGGGCAATGGCTACACCTTC. Protein sequence: CASSSPLGIGGNGYTF. The V call is TRBV6-5, the J call TRBJ1-2, with 7 bases that match TRBD1. From germline, CDR1 is MNHEY and CDR2 SVGAGI. The CDR3 covers 16 residues. After removal of 4 bases from V and 6 bases from J, the junction contained 14 bases not matched to a gene.

By proportion, this clonotype is large. The chain links TRBV5-1 to TRBJ1-1; D not resolved. The length of the CDR3 is 16 residues. Germline-derived CDR1 and CDR2 are SGHRS and YFSETQ. Between the trimmed V and J ends, which lost 0 bases and 0 bases, there was a span of 12 bases. CDR3 in amino acids: CASSLAGDRMNTEAFF. CDR3 bases: TGCGCCAGCAGCTTGGCCGGAGATCGGATGAACACTGAAGCTTTCTTT.

This clonotype was observed many times. The chain carries TRBV5-1 and TRBJ2-7, with unresolved D. V was trimmed by 5 bases and J by 2 bases, leaving 8 bases between them. Per the germline V gene, CDR1 is SGHRS and CDR2 is YFSETQ. The CDR3 is 12 amino acids. CDR3 bases: TGCGCCAGCAGGTCACCCACCTACGAGCAGTACTTC. It codes for CASRSPTYEQYF.

This clonotype was detected a few times. This chain connects TRBV29-1 to TRBJ2-5; D unresolved. Germline CDR1 reads SQVTM; CDR2 reads ANQGSEA. This CDR3 is 13 amino acids long. The ends were cut back, 3 bases at V and 5 bases at J, with 13 bases in the middle. CDR3 amino acids: CSVDGAAGETQYF. Written as DNA, the CDR3 is TGCAGCGTTGATGGTGCGGCCGGGGAGACCCAGTACTTC.

This chain joins TRBV18 and TRBJ2-5, with D unresolved. The germline V and J ends were trimmed by 1 base and 5 bases, with 11 bases remaining between them. Per the germline V gene, CDR1 is KGHSH and CDR2 is LQKENI. This CDR3 is 14 amino acids long. The CDR3, as DNA: TGTGCCAGCTCACCACTCCCGAGTGGGGAGACCCAGTACTTC. This sequence encodes CASSPLPSGETQYF.